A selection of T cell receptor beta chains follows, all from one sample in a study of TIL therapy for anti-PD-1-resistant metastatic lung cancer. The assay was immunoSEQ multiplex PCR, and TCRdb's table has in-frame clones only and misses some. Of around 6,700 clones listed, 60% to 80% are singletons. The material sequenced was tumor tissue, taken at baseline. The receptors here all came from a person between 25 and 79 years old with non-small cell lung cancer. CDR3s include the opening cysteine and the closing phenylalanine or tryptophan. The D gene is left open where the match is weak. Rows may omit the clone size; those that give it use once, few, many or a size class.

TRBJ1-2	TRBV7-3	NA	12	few	TGTGCCAGCAGCTTATATCAAGGACACCTTTTCTTC	CASSLYQGHLFF
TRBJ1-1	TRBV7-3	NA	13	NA	TGTGCCAGCGGACAACAGGGGAACACTGAAGCTTTCTTT	CASGQQGNTEAFF
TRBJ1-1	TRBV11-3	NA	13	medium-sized	TGTGCCAGCAGCTTGAGGGGGTGGACTGAAGCTTTCTTT	CASSLRGWTEAFF
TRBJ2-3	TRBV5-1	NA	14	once	TGCGCCAGCAGCTTGGGCTCGGGAGCGGATACGCAGTATTTT	CASSLGSGADTQYF
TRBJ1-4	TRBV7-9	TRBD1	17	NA	TGTGCCAGCAGCTTAGGGACAGGTCTCCTTACTAATGAAAAACTGTTTTTT	CASSLGTGLLTNEKLFF
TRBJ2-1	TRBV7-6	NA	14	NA	TGTGCCAGCAGCTTAGATGGTTTCGACAATGAGCAGTTCTTC	CASSLDGFDNEQFF
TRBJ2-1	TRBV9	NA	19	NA	TGTGCCAGCAGCGTAGGGTCTCTAGCCCCCATTGAATCCTACAATGAGCAGTTCTTC	CASSVGSLAPIESYNEQFF
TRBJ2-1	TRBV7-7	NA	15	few	TGTGCCAGCAGCCCCATGGTAGGGGGGGGTGGTGAGCAGTTCTTC	CASSPMVGGGGEQFF
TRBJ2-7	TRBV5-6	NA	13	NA	TGTGCCAGCAGCTTGGCTGGCACCCACGAGCAGTACTTC	CASSLAGTHEQYF
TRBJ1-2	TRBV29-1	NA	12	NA	TGCAGCGTTGAGTGGACGCCGTATAGCTACACCTTC	CSVEWTPYSYTF
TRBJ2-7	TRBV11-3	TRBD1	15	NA	TGTGCCAGCAGCTTAGAAGGACAGGGGAGCCACGAGCAGTACTTC	CASSLEGQGSHEQYF
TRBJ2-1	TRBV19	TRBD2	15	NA	TGTGCCAGTAGTATTGGGAGCGGGAGTATGAATGAGCAGTTCTTC	CASSIGSGSMNEQFF
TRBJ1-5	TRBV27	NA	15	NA	TGTGCCAGCAGTTTGTACAGGGCCCTAGATCAGCCCCAGCATTTT	CASSLYRALDQPQHF
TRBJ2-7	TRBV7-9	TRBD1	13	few	TGTGCCAGCAGCCCCCCAGGGGGCGACGAGCAGTACTTC	CASSPPGGDEQYF
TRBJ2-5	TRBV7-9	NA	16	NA	TGTGCCAGCAGCTTAGGGCTTAGAGGTTGGGCAGAGACCCAGTACTTC	CASSLGLRGWAETQYF
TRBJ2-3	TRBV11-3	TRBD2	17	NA	TGTGCCAGCAGCCCGGGAATCGGGAGGGACTCCACAGATACGCAGTATTTT	CASSPGIGRDSTDTQYF
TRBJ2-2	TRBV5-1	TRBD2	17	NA	TGCGCCAGCAGCTTGGATTGGGCGAGCGGGAGGGCCGGGGAGCTGTTTTTT	CASSLDWASGRAGELFF
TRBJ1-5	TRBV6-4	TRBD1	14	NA	TGTGCCAGCAGCCCGACAGGGGGCAATCAGCCCCAGCATTTT	CASSPTGGNQPQHF
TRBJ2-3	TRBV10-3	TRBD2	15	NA	TGTGCCATCAGGGACCCTAGCGGGGGCACAGATACGCAGTATTTT	CAIRDPSGGTDTQYF
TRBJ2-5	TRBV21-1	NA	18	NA	TGTGCCAGCAGCAGCCTAAGGCGGCTAGCGGGGGGACGGGAGACCCAGTACTTC	CASSSLRRLAGGRETQYF
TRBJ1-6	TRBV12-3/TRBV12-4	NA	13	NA	TGTGCCAGCAGTTTAGCCCGGGGGGCACCCCTCCACTTT	CASSLARGAPLHF
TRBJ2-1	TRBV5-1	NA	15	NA	TGCGCCAGCAGCTTGGGGCGGGGAACCTACAATGAGCAGTTCTTC	CASSLGRGTYNEQFF